This note documents a single TCR beta chain sequence. This clone was found many times. No cognate antigen has been identified for it. No much larger clonotype is one base removed from it; base qualities were not supplied. The sample's time point label, in plain terms: baseline before first vaccination. The sample's treatment or condition label, decoded: meningococcal conjugate vaccine given as trial control. Vaccinee samples came from UK trials COV001 and COV002, including a single-blind randomized controlled phase 2/3 trial of AZD1222 (ChAdOx1 nCoV-19) in healthy adults. For TCRbeta chain sequencing, PBMC samples were collected from trial participants at day 0 and at day 28 after the second dose. The data derive from a study of T cell responses to AZD1222 COVID-19 vaccine (dated by TCRdb to about 2021). For context, the study as a whole: A total of 230 to 250 trial participants underwent TCR sequencing, of whom some 210 received two doses of AZD1222 and some 26 received two doses of the MenACWY control vaccine. Trial participants were enrolled by age into subgroups of 18-55, 56-69 and 70-plus years, and around 140, 26 and 57 TCR-sequenced participants, respectively, were included in these subgroups.

The CDR3 regions of human TCRbeta chains were subjected to immunosequencing. Per the source publication's procedure: TCRs in the repertoires were matched against a reference library of SARS-CoV-2-specific TCRs that had been generated with the MIRA antigen-specificity platform. Breadth was defined as the fraction of unique TCRs that were SARS-CoV-2-associated. Depth was defined as the fraction of total T cells that were SARS-CoV-2-associated. Using the MIRA data, each spike-specific TCR was mapped to the spike region that the TCR reacts to and placed in a CD4 or CD8 class. Log10-transformed breadth and depth values were compared by one-way ANOVA with Sidak's multiple comparisons tests. What TCRdb holds here is the immuneACCESS table cut down to in-frame rearrangements. Part of the clones is not present; checked against another copy, under half of the missing clones reflect an unresolved V gene, and the others are unexplained. The D gene and trimming were derived from the DNA, and the V and J assignments and clone size from that table. The sample table shows roughly 70,000 clones, and about four fifths are seen once. Roughly 21% of the sample rests with the top ten.

Here is what the overall study found, with its caveats: The vaccine-associated CD4 TCRs covered the entire spike protein, and the dominant responses fell in regions 160-218 and 743-854. In the small 56-69-year group, the increase in depth fell short of significance, most likely because of low power. After two AZD1222 doses, both the breadth and the depth of spike-specific TCRs were significantly higher than at day 0 and than in MenACWY recipients. Conclusions about previously exposed vaccinees were limited because only six AZD1222 recipients were SARS-CoV-2 seropositive at baseline. Because no day 14 peak-response samples were available, repertoires were characterized only after the peak T cell response. Nearly half of unique spike-specific TCRs reportedly recognized epitopes outside regions mutated in the B.1.351 and B.1.1.7 variants. Participants were mostly white British and included more females than males, and it was suggested by the authors that clonal diversity may have been underestimated.

This receptor was obtained from an adult in good health. The specimen comprised peripheral blood, sampled on day 0 of MenACWY control vaccination.

At the DNA level, the sequence is TGTGCCAGCAGCTTGACAGCCACATTTCATAGCAATCAGCCCCAGCATTTT. Translated, it gives CASSLTATFHSNQPQHF. The sequence joins TRBV28 to TRBJ1-5, with a tentative D gene TRBD1 over 5 matching bases. The CDR3 holds 17 amino acids from the cysteine to the phenylalanine. Only the CDR3 DNA is retained, 51 bases long and in frame from the first base. CDR1 and CDR2, looked up from the germline V gene, are MDHEN and SYDVKM. V is pared back by 6 bases and J by 0 bases, with 18 bases lying between the germline termini. With all but the CDR3 taken from the reference TRBV28 and TRBJ1-5 genes, the full variable domain is: DVKVTQSSRYLVKRTGEKVFLECVQDMDHENMFWYRQDPGLGLRLIYFSYDVKMKEKGDIPEGYSVSREKKERFSLILESASTNQTSMYLCASSLTATFHSNQPQHFGDGTRLSIL.